The clone carrying this TCR beta chain was counted between two and nine times. Germline V gives CDR1 SGDLS, CDR2 YYNGEE. The CDR3 is 16 amino acids. The ends were cut back, 0 bases at V and 1 base at J, with 13 bases in the middle. This record comes from a study of T cells in Graves' hyperthyroidism and ophthalmopathy. Amplified TCR beta CDR3 regions derived from RNA transcripts. The HTBI set primed first-round TCR CDR3 RT-PCR. TCRdb used MiXCR to reprocess the multiplex PCR reads, holding one entry per CDR3 protein. The sample gives a few hundred thousand distinct CDR3 sequences, 20% to 25% of which show up once; about 26% is in the top ten.

Sample: blood. The clonotype comes from a man between 18 and 35 years old with Graves' hyperthyroidism. The chain has TRBV9 and TRBJ2-5; perhaps TRBD1 as D (6 bases). The CDR3 protein is CASSVGGSGAQETQYF. Here the CDR3 DNA reads TGTGCCAGCAGCGTAGGGGGATCAGGGGCCCAAGAGACCCAGTACTTC.